The clone carrying this T cell receptor beta chain was seen only a few times. What it recognizes is unknown. Then a second PCR, running about 6 to 12 cycles, was carried out with a sample-barcoded 5' primer and a J-beta primer mix. One entry per CDR3 protein, called by TCRdb with MiXCR from the 5' RACE reads. This sample has about 690,000 distinct CDR3 sequences; approximately 40% occur once, and the top ten carry 25% to 35%. This entry comes from a study of blood T cells in healthy people across ages. General study findings and limits: Estimates of total diversity, which came from one million sequenced T cells, were considered to be underestimates. Per million T cells, TCR beta diversity dropped about linearly as age rose.

The CDR3 is 14 amino acids. Unmatched junction bases numbered 9, after V lost 4 bases and J lost 11 bases. Germline lookup yields CDR1 MNHNY and CDR2 SVGAGI (reference sequence). The J gene is TRBJ2-5, the V gene TRBV6-6, with TRBD1 identical over 11 bases. The sample consisted of blood. The clonotype originates from an older man in good health. CDR3: CASSSRDRGFEQYF. CDR3 DNA sequence: TGTGCCAGCAGTTCCCGGGACAGGGGGTTTGAGCAGTACTTC.